This T cell receptor beta chain was found in a study of blood T cell repertoires in COVID-19. Looking at the study overall: COVID-19 samples collected from the United States, Italy and Spain covered acute and convalescent phases. Nucleic acid was either cDNA or gDNA, and it came from T cells, B-cell-depleted T cells, or PBMCs.

Per the study methods: Estimates of nucleated cell counts were drawn from the amplification of reference gene primers. TCRdb's table, derived via immunoSEQ multiplex PCR, lists solely in-frame clones and lacks some. Clone size and the V and J calls come from that table; the DNA yielded D and trimming. The data contain 210,000 or so clones, 84% of them seen just once; the ten biggest clones take up over 15%. The CDR3 length is 14 residues. Looked up from germline, CDR1 is SNHLY and CDR2 is FYNNEI. Trimming took off 3 bases at V and 0 bases at J, with 6 bases between the two ends. The origin of this receptor is a woman of 80 years or more with active or convalescent COVID-19. The chain is built from TRBV2 and TRBJ1-5; D unclear. The source material was peripheral blood. The CDR3 region is CASSDHFSNQPQHF. As DNA, the CDR3 is TGTGCCAGCAGTGATCACTTTAGCAATCAGCCCCAGCATTTT.